This entry lists 24 T cell receptor beta chains sequenced from one sample in a study of OX40 agonist ivuxolimab in advanced cancers. The data were produced by immunoSEQ multiplex PCR, yet TCRdb's version contains in-frame clones alone and is incomplete. The repertoire holds under 20,000 clones, with roughly four fifths as singletons. Material: CD4+ or CD8+ T cells sorted from blood, obtained in a trial of the OX40 agonist ivuxolimab. The receptors stem from an adult with an advanced solid tumor such as melanoma, head and neck, liver or kidney cancer.

V and J are TRBV19 and TRBJ1-5; unclear D gene. V shed 1 base and J shed 2 bases, with 15 bases lying between them. CDR1 is LNHDA, CDR2 SQIVND, per germline (reference sequence). This CDR3 spans 17 amino acids. For the CDR3, the DNA is TGTGCCAGTAGTATAGTAGTGGGCAGGCCGGGCAATCAGCCCCAGCATTTT. Its translation: CASSIVVGRPGNQPQHF. Drawing the rest from reference TRBV19 and TRBJ1-5, the complete variable domain is DGGITQSPKYLFRKEGQNVTLSCEQNLNHDAMYWYRQDPGQGLRLIYYSQIVNDFQKGDIAEGYSVSREKKESFPLTVTSAQKNPTAFYLCASSIVVGRPGNQPQHFGDGTRLSIL.

This clone was observed a few times. V and J are TRBV4-1 and TRBJ2-2, with D perhaps matching TRBD2 (6 bases). Germline V gives CDR1 MGHRA, CDR2 YSYEKL. The CDR3 has 15 amino acids. V lost 3 bases, J lost 7 bases, and 15 bases lay in between. The CDR3 here is CASSQGASAIGELFF. The CDR3 DNA reads as TGCGCCAGCAGCCAGGGAGCTAGCGCGATCGGGGAGCTGTTTTTT.

The sample holds one count of this clone. The chain joins TRBV7-6 to TRBJ1-5; D perhaps matches TRBD1 (5 bases). The CDR3 consists of 15 residues. Germline lookup yields CDR1 SGHVS and CDR2 FNYEAQ. V lost 3 bases and J lost 1, with 10 bases in between. Here the CDR3 DNA reads TGTGCCAGCAGCTTGGACACCGCGAGCAATCAGCCCCAGCATTTT. Its protein product is CASSLDTASNQPQHF.

The chain carries TRBV10-3 and TRBJ2-7; TRBD1 agrees at 9 bases. J lost 3 bases, V lost 6 bases, and 6 bases had no gene match. CDR1 ENHRY and CDR2 SYGVKD come from the germline V gene. The CDR3 sequence is 14 residues long. This chain's CDR3 is CAIRVTGGYYEQYF. The CDR3 DNA sequence: TGTGCCATCAGAGTGACAGGGGGGTACTACGAGCAGTACTTC.

This clone was recorded a few times. This chain uses TRBV28 with TRBJ1-3, with 7 nucleotides matching TRBD1. Germline V gene sequence: CDR1 MDHEN, CDR2 SYDVKM. This CDR3 is 20 amino acids long. Trimming took 4 bases from V and 1 from J; bases not matched to a gene: 19. CDR3 coding DNA: TGTGCCAGCAGTTCCAACCAAATGCTAGGGGACAGAGAGTCTGGAAACACCATATATTTT. This codes for CASSSNQMLGDRESGNTIYF.

This clone was detected only once. The J gene is TRBJ2-5, the V gene TRBV15; tentatively, D is TRBD1 (5 bases). The J call is doubtful: the DNA matches TRBJ2-7 better. This CDR3 is 13 amino acids long. CDR1 is LNHNV, CDR2 YYDKDF, per germline (reference sequence). The CDR3 nucleotides are TGTGCCACCAGCAGAGAAGACAGCTACGAGCAGTACTTC. This sequence encodes CATSREDSYEQYF.

This clone was seen just once. The J gene is TRBJ2-7, the V gene TRBV19; either TRBD1 or TRBD2 may fit D (5 bases each). The CDR3 extends over 13 amino acids. The V end lost 8 bases, the J end lost 5 bases, and 16 bases lay between the germline ends. Looked up from germline, CDR1 is LNHDA and CDR2 is SQIVND (reference sequence). The CDR3 is CASAKRGYHEQYF. Written as DNA, the CDR3 is TGTGCCAGTGCGAAGAGGGGTTACCACGAGCAGTACTTC.

DNA for the CDR3: TGTGCCTGGAGTGTACTAATTACTAATGGCTACACCTTC. Its translation: CAWSVLITNGYTF. This sequence joins TRBV30 and TRBJ1-2; D is unclear. V was clipped by 0 bases and J by 6 bases, with 11 bases between them. Germline CDR1 GTSNPN, CDR2 SVGIG (reference sequence). This CDR3 comprises 13 residues. The full variable domain, in which reference TRBV30 and TRBJ1-2 provide the parts outside the CDR3, is SQTIHQWPATLVQPVGSPLSLECTVEGTSNPNLYWYRQAAGRGLQLLFYSVGIGQISSEVPQNLSASRPQDRQFILSSKKLLLSDSGFYLCAWSVLITNGYTFGSGTRLTVV.

The chain couples TRBV10-3 to TRBJ1-1; TRBD1 matches at 9 bases. V lost 6 bases to trimming and J lost 2 bases; unmatched junction nucleotides: 7. This CDR3 is built from 15 residues. In germline, CDR1 is ENHRY, CDR2 SYGVKD. CDR3 protein: CAIRLRTGENTEAFF. CDR3 sequence (DNA): TGTGCCATCAGACTCCGGACAGGGGAAAACACTGAAGCTTTCTTT.

The chain combines TRBV7-2 with TRBJ2-3; 8 nucleotides match TRBD2. Germline loops: CDR1 SGHTA, CDR2 FQGNSA. This CDR3 spans 16 amino acids. V dropped 1 base and J dropped 2; count of bases not matched to a gene: 5. In DNA form, the CDR3 reads TGTGCCAGCAGCTTAGTGGGTAGCGGGACCACAGATACGCAGTATTTT. Translation: CASSLVGSGTTDTQYF.

This clone rates as medium-sized. The rearrangement joins TRBV7-8 to TRBJ2-7; 7 positions match TRBD2. Germline CDR1 is SGHVS and CDR2 is FQNEAQ. V shed 7 bases, J shed 3 bases, and the junction held 12 bases outside the gene matches. The CDR3 extends over 15 amino acids. The chain's CDR3 is CASIKSPGGGYEQYF. CDR3 DNA sequence: TGTGCCAGCATCAAGAGCCCGGGAGGAGGCTACGAGCAGTACTTC.

This chain connects TRBV5-1 to TRBJ2-3; 8 positions match TRBD1. After removal of 0 bases from V and 6 bases from J, the junction contained 12 bases not matched to a gene. The CDR3 has 17 residues. Germline loops: CDR1 SGHRS, CDR2 YFSETQ. The CDR3 region has the DNA TGCGCCAGCAGCTTGGGACCTGGACAGGGCCAGTCTGATACGCAGTATTTT. As protein: CASSLGPGQGQSDTQYF.

The rearrangement joins TRBV2 to TRBJ2-3; 7 positions match TRBD1. V dropped 8 bases and J dropped 9; count of bases not matched to a gene: 5. This CDR3 has 11 amino acids. Germline-derived CDR1 and CDR2 are SNHLY and FYNNEI. CDR3 amino acids: CASEQGSTQYF. CDR3 coding DNA: TGTGCCAGCGAACAGGGGTCCACGCAGTATTTT. The full variable domain, rest sourced from reference TRBV2 and TRBJ2-3, is EPEVTQTPSHQVTQMGQEVILRCVPISNHLYFYWYRQILGQKVEFLVSFYNNEISEKSEIFDDQFSVERPDGSNFTLKIRSTKLEDSAMYFCASEQGSTQYFGPGTRLTVL.

Turning to this clone: At one of its ends the junction is not consistent with the germline gene, which may arise from a read error. The V gene is TRBV5-1, the J gene TRBJ2-1; 9 bases fit TRBD2. Germline-derived CDR1 and CDR2 are SGHRS and YFSETQ. The CDR3 runs to 15 residues. The CDR3 DNA reads TGCGCCAGCAGTTTGGCGCTAGCGGGACGGGAGGAGCAGTTCTTC. Protein sequence: CASSLALAGREEQFF.

This clone has a handful of counts. The rearrangement joins TRBV6-1 to TRBJ1-5, with D tentatively TRBD1 (5 bases). CDR3 length: 13 amino acids. Per the germline V gene, CDR1 is MNHNS and CDR2 is SASEGT. Trimming took 8 bases from V and 6 from J, leaving 14 bases between them. CDR3 amino acids: CASEISRVQPQHF. In DNA, the CDR3 is TGTGCCAGCGAGATAAGCAGGGTTCAGCCCCAGCATTTT.

This chain links TRBV1 with TRBJ1-1; the tabulated D call, TRBD1, remains unverified against the DNA. TRBV1 is labeled a pseudogene. This CDR3 region has 15 residues. CDR3 residues: CTSISRQGANGEAFF. The CDR3 DNA is TGCACCAGCATCTCAAGACAGGGGGCAAATGGTGAAGCTTTCTTT.

The J gene is TRBJ1-1, the V gene TRBV20-1; D gene unclear. In germline, CDR1 is DFQATT, CDR2 SNEGSKA (reference sequence). CDR3 length: 11 residues. Trimming removed 5 bases at V and 1 base at J, with 5 bases between. CDR3 DNA: TGCAGTGCTCCCAGGAACACTGAAGCTTTCTTT. Translation gives CSAPRNTEAFF.

This chain connects TRBV25-1 to TRBJ2-5; D not certain. The CDR3 contains 12 residues. Germline V CDR1 and CDR2: MGHDK, SYGVNS. Trimming pared 0 bases from V and 6 bases from J, leaving 5 bases between. The CDR3 spells CASSEYPQTQYF. CDR3 coding DNA: TGTGCCAGCAGTGAATATCCGCAGACCCAGTACTTC.

This chain joins TRBV5-1 and TRBJ2-7, with D tentatively TRBD1 or TRBD2 (5 bases each). This CDR3 has 16 residues. Trimming left V 3 bases short and J 1 base short, with 17 bases between. Germline V gene sequence: CDR1 SGHRS, CDR2 YFSETQ. CDR3 in DNA: TGCGCCAGCAGCTCGTATGGGACCGGATATTCCTACGAGCAGTACTTC. Its translation is CASSSYGTGYSYEQYF.

The chain recombines TRBV5-1 with TRBJ2-1, with TRBD1 matching over 7 bases. The CDR3 consists of 15 residues. Germline V lookup: CDR1 SGHRS, CDR2 YFSETQ. The V segment lost 4 bases and the J segment 1 base; nucleotides outside the gene matches: 5. The CDR3 coding sequence is TGCGCCAGCAGCCTTGGGACAGCTTCCTACAATGAGCAGTTCTTC. It specifies CASSLGTASYNEQFF. Full variable domain (missing parts from reference TRBV5-1 and TRBJ2-1): KAGVTQTPRYLIKTRGQQVTLSCSPISGHRSVSWYQQTPGQGLQFLFEYFSETQRNKGNFPGRFSGRQFSNSRSEMNVSTLELGDSALYLCASSLGTASYNEQFFGPGTRLTVL.

The chain links TRBV5-8 to TRBJ2-7; D gene unclear. CDR3 size: 13 residues. V dropped 3 bases and J dropped 2 bases, with 9 bases sitting between them. CDR1 is SGHTS, CDR2 YDEGEE, per germline. The CDR3 sequence is CASSSYGAYEQYF. As DNA, the CDR3 is TGTGCCAGCAGCTCGTATGGAGCCTACGAGCAGTACTTC.

DNA of the CDR3: TGTGCCAGCAGCCCCCCGCTAGCGGGAGGGCGGGAGCAGTACTTC. This encodes CASSPPLAGGREQYF. The V call is TRBV28, the J call TRBJ2-7, with TRBD2 matching over 12 bases. CDR3 size: 15 residues. J gave up 7 bases and V 6 bases, and 10 bases lay outside the gene matches. Germline V gene lookup returns CDR1 MDHEN and CDR2 SYDVKM. Using reference TRBV28 and TRBJ2-7 for the parts outside the CDR3, the full variable domain is DVKVTQSSRYLVKRTGEKVFLECVQDMDHENMFWYRQDPGLGLRLIYFSYDVKMKEKGDIPEGYSVSREKKERFSLILESASTNQTSMYLCASSPPLAGGREQYFGPGTRLTVT.

This sequence joins TRBV9 and TRBJ2-3, with D tentatively TRBD1 or TRBD2 (5 bases each). V lost 8 bases and J 4 bases, leaving 23 bases between the germline ends. The CDR3 consists of 16 residues. The V gene's germline CDR1 is SGDLS and CDR2 YYNGEE. The CDR3 sequence is CASPRLGRDGADTQYF. CDR3 nucleotide sequence: TGTGCCAGTCCCCGTTTGGGACGGGATGGGGCAGATACGCAGTATTTT.

The V and J genes are TRBV19 and TRBJ2-7; D call uncertain. The CDR3 is 14 residues long. The V gene lost 3 bases and the J gene lost 5 bases, with 14 bases spanning the gap. The germline gives CDR1 LNHDA, CDR2 SQIVND (reference sequence). CDR3 residues: CASSIAAGIHEQYF. The CDR3 DNA follows: TGTGCCAGTAGTATTGCAGCAGGTATCCACGAGCAGTACTTC.